These 18 T cell receptor beta chains share one sample of origin, sequenced in a study of cytomegalovirus exposure and HLA in healthy donors. The study ran its PCR with 60 Vbeta and 13 Jbeta primers. Sequencing was performed with immunoSEQ multiplex PCR; in TCRdb, only in-frame clones are kept and a portion is missing. The sample yields more than 85,000 clones, under 80% seen once. Sequencing was performed on PBMCs. These TCRs come from a man aged 35-49 years in good health and CMV-seronegative.

This clone was seen only once. The V and J genes are TRBV5-1 and TRBJ2-7, with a possible D match to TRBD1 (5 bases). Germline assignment: CDR1 SGHRS and CDR2 YFSETQ. The CDR3 is 15 residues long. Deletions cut 0 bases from V and 1 base from J, with 11 bases between. CDR3 loop: CASSLDDRRSYEQYF. The CDR3 bases are TGCGCCAGCAGCTTGGACGACAGAAGGTCCTACGAGCAGTACTTC.

This chain connects TRBV7-6 to TRBJ2-5; 9 bases are a match to TRBD2. This CDR3 is built from 19 residues. Germline CDR1 SGHVS, CDR2 FNYEAQ. The ends lost 6 bases at V and 3 bases at J; junction bases unmatched: 20. DNA of the CDR3: TGTGCCAGCAGACCCTCACTGTTCGGACGGACTAGCGAAAAAGAGACCCAGTACTTC. Its translation is CASRPSLFGRTSEKETQYF. The full variable domain, in which reference TRBV7-6 and TRBJ2-5 provide the parts outside the CDR3, is GAGVSQSPRYKVTKRGQDVALRCDPISGHVSLYWYRQALGQGPEFLTYFNYEAQQDKSGLPNDRFSAERPEGSISTLTIQRTEQRDSAMYRCASRPSLFGRTSEKETQYFGPGTRLLVL.

J is TRBJ1-2 and V is TRBV30; 7 bases match TRBD1. V shed 2 bases, J shed 5 bases, and the junction held 2 bases outside the gene matches. The germline V gene encodes CDR1 GTSNPN and CDR2 SVGIG (reference sequence). This CDR3 is 12 amino acids long. The CDR3 region is CAWSPGGYGYTF. CDR3 sequence (DNA): TGTGCCTGGAGTCCAGGGGGGTATGGCTACACCTTC.

The chain is built from TRBV5-4 and TRBJ2-5; 8 bases fit TRBD2. Germline-derived CDR1 and CDR2 are SGHNT and YYREEE (reference sequence). The CDR3 extends over 15 amino acids. The J segment lost 5 bases and the V segment lost 0 bases, leaving 6 bases of the junction unmatched. CDR3 DNA sequence: TGTGCCAGCAGCTTGGAACTAGCGGTTCGGGAGACCCAGTACTTC. It codes for CASSLELAVRETQYF. The whole variable domain, remainder taken from reference TRBV5-4 and TRBJ2-5, is ETGVTQSPTHLIKTRGQQVTLRCSSQSGHNTVSWYQQALGQGPQFIFQYYREEENGRGNFPPRFSGLQFPNYSSELNVNALELDDSALYLCASSLELAVRETQYFGPGTRLLVL.

J is TRBJ2-5 and V is TRBV5-1, with 7 bases identical to TRBD1. Germline values: CDR1 SGHRS, CDR2 YFSETQ. This CDR3 region has 16 residues. V shed 4 bases, J shed 3 bases, and the junction held 12 bases outside the gene matches. CDR3 in amino acids: CASSPGQAPYEETQYF. For the CDR3, the DNA is TGCGCCAGCAGCCCCGGACAGGCTCCCTATGAAGAGACCCAGTACTTC.

This chain uses TRBV18 with TRBJ1-2; no clear D. Between the trimmed V and J ends, which lost 3 bases and 8 bases, there was a span of 16 bases. Germline lookup yields CDR1 KGHSH and CDR2 LQKENI. The CDR3 consists of 14 residues. The CDR3 reads CASSPREGLEGYTF. The CDR3 DNA sequence: TGTGCCAGCTCACCCCGGGAGGGATTAGAAGGCTACACCTTC.

This clone has a handful of counts. The chain joins TRBV6-5 to TRBJ2-7; 9 positions match TRBD1. The germline gives CDR1 MNHEY, CDR2 SVGAGI. This CDR3 spans 15 amino acids. J lost 10 bases, V lost 4 bases, and 14 bases had no gene match. CDR3 sequence (DNA): TGTGCCAGCAGTTCCCACCTTACAGGGGGCGGATTCCAGTACTTC. Translation: CASSSHLTGGGFQYF.

The CDR3 DNA is TGTGCCAGCAGTTTATCCGGCGGGGGGCCAACCTCTTACGAGCAGTACTTC. As protein: CASSLSGGGPTSYEQYF. The chain is built from TRBV27 and TRBJ2-7; 8 nucleotides agree with TRBD2. Germline V lookup: CDR1 MNHEY, CDR2 SMNVEV (reference sequence). The V segment lost 0 bases and the J segment 4 bases; nucleotides outside the gene matches: 11. This CDR3 has 17 residues.

The genes are TRBV11-2 and TRBJ2-5; weak D call: TRBD2 (5 bases). CDR3 length equals 16 residues. Trimming took 0 bases from V and 11 from J, leaving 22 bases between them. The germline CDR1 and CDR2 sequences are SGHAT and FQNNGV. The CDR3 protein is CASSLDRTAIGGEQYF. In DNA, the CDR3 is TGTGCCAGCAGCTTAGATCGGACCGCCATAGGAGGTGAGCAGTACTTC.

The chain carries TRBV14 and TRBJ2-7; 8 bases are shared with TRBD2. The CDR3 contains 14 residues. V gave up 4 bases and J gave up 6 bases; unmatched junction bases: 8. Germline lookup yields CDR1 SGHDN and CDR2 FVKESK. The CDR3 bases are TGTGCCAGCAGCCCTTGGACCGGGGGGGGCGAGCAGTACTTC. Translation gives CASSPWTGGGEQYF. Using reference TRBV14 and TRBJ2-7 for the parts outside the CDR3, the full variable domain is EAGVTQFPSHSVIEKGQTVTLRCDPISGHDNLYWYRRVMGKEIKFLLHFVKESKQDESGMPNNRFLAERTGGTYSTLKVQPAELEDSGVYFCASSPWTGGGEQYFGPGTRLTVT.

Here the CDR3 DNA reads TGTGCCTCTGGACAGGGCTCCTACGAGCAGTACTTC. Translating it yields CASGQGSYEQYF. This chain uses TRBV2 with TRBJ2-7, with 8 bases lining up with TRBD1. V gave up 11 bases and J gave up 0 bases; unmatched junction bases: 3. Germline CDR1 and CDR2: SNHLY and FYNNEI. The CDR3 contains 12 residues.

A few counts support this clone. The chain combines TRBV7-9 with TRBJ1-2; tentatively, D is TRBD1 (6 bases). V was shortened by 9 bases and J by 4 bases, with 12 bases between the two germline ends. CDR3 length: 12 amino acids. Germline assignment: CDR1 SEHNR and CDR2 FQNEAQ (reference sequence). The chain's CDR3 is CASKQGTYGYTF. DNA for the CDR3: TGTGCCAGTAAACAGGGAACCTATGGCTACACCTTC.

The gene calls are TRBV27 and TRBJ1-1; D gene unclear. In germline, CDR1 is MNHEY, CDR2 SMNVEV (reference sequence). The CDR3 is 14 residues long. Trimming pared 4 bases from V and 4 bases from J, leaving 13 bases between. CDR3 amino acids: CASSSSPFFTEAFF. Written as DNA, the CDR3 is TGTGCCAGCAGTTCCTCCCCCTTTTTCACTGAAGCTTTCTTT.

This chain links TRBV27 with TRBJ1-1, with a possible D match to TRBD1 (6 bases). CDR3 length equals 15 residues. V was pared by 5 bases and J by 3 bases, with 16 bases between. The V gene's germline CDR1 is MNHEY and CDR2 SMNVEV (reference sequence). CDR3 nucleotide sequence: TGTGCCAGCAGTCCTCTGACAGGCAGGGACACTGAAGCTTTCTTT. Protein product: CASSPLTGRDTEAFF.

CDR3 sequence (DNA): TGCAGCGTTGACCTCAGGACCCACGTCGGGAACGAGCAGTACTTC. Encoded protein: CSVDLRTHVGNEQYF. The rearrangement joins TRBV29-1 to TRBJ2-7; D possibly corresponds to TRBD2 (5 bases). The CDR3 covers 15 residues. V was shortened by 3 bases and J by 5 bases, with 20 bases between the two germline ends. Per germline, CDR1 SQVTM and CDR2 ANQGSEA.

A few counts support this clone. DNA for the CDR3: TGCGCCAGCAGCTCCGAACCAGGGCGACAGGGCGCTGGCTACACCTTC. Residues: CASSSEPGRQGAGYTF. The rearrangement joins TRBV5-1 to TRBJ1-2; 7 nucleotides align to TRBD1. Germline V lookup: CDR1 SGHRS, CDR2 YFSETQ. CDR3 length: 16 residues. V dropped 3 bases and J dropped 7; count of bases not matched to a gene: 15.

V gene TRBV9 combines with J gene TRBJ2-7; tentative D call: TRBD1 (6 bases). The CDR3 consists of 16 residues. V lost 0 bases to trimming and J lost 2 bases, with 15 bases between them. The germline gives CDR1 SGDLS, CDR2 YYNGEE. The CDR3 DNA reads as TGTGCCAGCAGCGTAGTGGCTGGAACAGGGCCCTACGAGCAGTACTTC. Translating it yields CASSVVAGTGPYEQYF.

The chain combines TRBV2 with TRBJ1-6, with 11 bases fitting TRBD1. V gave up 4 bases and J gave up 7 bases; unmatched junction bases: 6. The CDR3 sequence is 16 residues long. Germline V gene lookup returns CDR1 SNHLY and CDR2 FYNNEI. In DNA form, the CDR3 reads TGTGCCAGCAGTGCTTCGCGGGACAGGGGGAATTCACCCCTCCACTTT. Translation: CASSASRDRGNSPLHF.